What follows is one TCR beta chain and its context. This entry is derived from a study of T cells in localized non-small cell lung cancer. Germline-derived CDR1 and CDR2 are MGHRA and YSYEKL. This CDR3 is 16 amino acids long. V lost 3 bases to trimming and J lost 4 bases; unmatched junction nucleotides: 5. TCRdb's table, derived via immunoSEQ multiplex PCR, lists solely in-frame clones and lacks some. The sample holds under 150,000 clones, about 89% seen once. The input for sequencing was peripheral blood, taken before any cancer treatment. The V gene is TRBV4-1, the J gene TRBJ1-3, with 11 bases that match TRBD1. This TCR came from a female donor older than 55 with stage I lung adenocarcinoma. DNA for the CDR3: TGCGCCAGCAGCCAGGTCGGACAGGGGGCGGGAAACACCATATATTTT. This encodes CASSQVGQGAGNTIYF.